These 13 T cell receptor beta chains share one sample of origin, sequenced in a study of blood T cell repertoires in COVID-19. The protocol was immunoSEQ multiplex PCR, while the TCRdb copy is restricted to in-frame clones and leaves out a portion. The table has some 200,000 clones, 80% to 85% seen once. The material sequenced was peripheral blood. Source of these receptors: a woman in her sixties or seventies who had recovered from COVID-19.

This clone was seen only a few times. The rearrangement links TRBV5-5 to TRBJ2-1; D may be TRBD1 (5 bases). V was pared by 2 bases and J by 7 bases, with 13 bases between. The CDR3 runs to 14 residues. Germline V lookup: CDR1 SGHKS, CDR2 YYEKEE (reference sequence). CDR3 coding DNA: TGTGCCAGCAGCTTCGGTAACAGGCAAAATGAGCAGTTCTTC. Translated: CASSFGNRQNEQFF.

The rearrangement joins TRBV4-2 to TRBJ2-1; tentatively, D is TRBD2 (6 bases). The CDR3 is made up of 16 amino acids. Germline CDR1 and CDR2: LGHNA and YNFKEQ. V was shortened by 0 bases and J by 5 bases, with 14 bases between the two germline ends. The CDR3 coding sequence is TGTGCCAGCAGCCAAGACGGAACGGGGAGGCACAATGAGCAGTTCTTC. It specifies CASSQDGTGRHNEQFF.

Turning to this clone: This may come from a read error, since a much larger clone is one base off. The chain is built from TRBV11-2 and TRBJ1-1; 7 bases map to TRBD1. The trim removed 2 bases at V and 3 bases at J, leaving 0 bases unmatched. CDR3 length: 13 residues. Germline CDR1 is SGHAT and CDR2 is FQNNGV. The CDR3 protein is CASSLTGDTEAFF. The CDR3 DNA reads as TGTGCCAGCAGCTTAACAGGGGACACTGAAGCTTTCTTT.

J is TRBJ2-3 and V is TRBV7-3; D is ambiguous. Germline V lookup: CDR1 SGHTA, CDR2 FQGTGA. V dropped 2 bases and J dropped 4 bases, with 7 bases sitting between them. CDR3 size: 13 residues. CDR3 region: CASSLEASDTQYF. The DNA for the CDR3 is TGTGCCAGCAGCTTAGAGGCTTCAGATACGCAGTATTTT. The full variable domain, in which reference TRBV7-3 and TRBJ2-3 provide the parts outside the CDR3, is GAGVSQTPSNKVTEKGKYVELRCDPISGHTALYWYRQSLGQGPEFLIYFQGTGAADDSGLPNDRFFAVRPEGSVSTLKIQRTERGDSAVYLCASSLEASDTQYFGPGTRLTVL.

This clone was seen once. CDR3 region: CASSGGTDNYGYTF. The CDR3 nucleotides are TGTGCCAGCAGCGGGGGGACAGATAACTATGGCTACACCTTC. The V gene is TRBV5-4, the J gene TRBJ1-2; 7 bases fit TRBD1. Germline V CDR1 and CDR2: SGHNT, YYREEE (reference sequence). The trim removed 4 bases at V and 1 base at J, leaving 4 bases unmatched. The CDR3 covers 14 residues.

V is TRBV13 and J is TRBJ2-1, with 9 bases fitting TRBD1. CDR1 PRHDT and CDR2 FYEKMQ come from the germline V gene (reference sequence). CDR3 length: 14 residues. The ends lost 5 bases at V and 5 bases at J; junction bases unmatched: 4. The CDR3 is CASSLDRGNNEQFF. In DNA form, the CDR3 reads TGTGCCAGCAGCCTGGACAGGGGCAACAATGAGCAGTTCTTC.

This chain uses TRBV7-2 with TRBJ1-2; 9 bases are shared with TRBD1. Trimming removed 6 bases from V and 2 bases from J; junction bases left unmatched: 4. This CDR3 spans 14 amino acids. Per the germline V gene, CDR1 is SGHTA and CDR2 is FQGNSA. This CDR3 reads CASRSGTGNYGYTF. The CDR3 DNA reads TGTGCCAGCAGAAGCGGGACAGGGAACTATGGCTACACCTTC.

The chain has TRBV5-1 and TRBJ2-1, with 9 bases fitting TRBD1. V gave up 3 bases and J gave up 3 bases; unmatched junction bases: 4. Germline CDR1 and CDR2: SGHRS and YFSETQ. CDR3 length: 15 amino acids. The CDR3 nucleotides are TGCGCCAGCAGCTCGGACAGGGGTGGCTACAATGAGCAGTTCTTC. Protein: CASSSDRGGYNEQFF.

This chain uses TRBV9 with TRBJ1-5, with D perhaps matching TRBD1 (5 bases). V shed 4 bases and J shed 5 bases, with 10 bases lying between them. The CDR3 loop spans 13 amino acids. Looked up from germline, CDR1 is SGDLS and CDR2 is YYNGEE. The CDR3 protein is CASSTSTDQPQHF. In DNA, the CDR3 is TGTGCCAGCAGCACCTCGACAGATCAGCCCCAGCATTTT.

V usage is TRBV11-2 and J usage is TRBJ2-2; possible D gene TRBD1, 5 bases. This CDR3 is 14 amino acids long. The germline V gene has CDR1 SGHAT and CDR2 FQNNGV. V was clipped by 3 bases and J by 1 base, with 6 bases between them. CDR3: CASSFDRNTGELFF. The DNA of the CDR3 is TGTGCCAGCAGCTTCGACAGGAACACCGGGGAGCTGTTTTTT.

The chain couples TRBV18 to TRBJ1-4; TRBD1 matches 7 bases. Germline V gene data show CDR1 as KGHSH and CDR2 as LQKENI. CDR3 length equals 15 residues. V shed 3 bases and J 7 bases; nucleotides not matched to a gene: 8. Here the CDR3 reads CASSPTEGGSEKLFF. The CDR3 DNA follows: TGTGCCAGCTCACCTACGGAAGGGGGCTCTGAAAAACTGTTTTTT. The variable domain in full, completed from reference TRBV18 and TRBJ1-4, reads NAGVMQNPRHLVRRRGQEARLRCSPMKGHSHVYWYRQLPEEGLKFMVYLQKENIIDESGMPKERFSAEFPKEGPSILRIQQVVRGDSAAYFCASSPTEGGSEKLFFGSGTQLSVL.

This chain links TRBV6-5 with TRBJ1-5, with a tentative D call TRBD1 (5 bases). Germline V gives CDR1 MNHEY, CDR2 SVGAGI. The CDR3 contains 14 residues. Trimming shortened V by 2 bases and J by 6 bases, and 11 bases separated the two germline ends. The CDR3 sequence: CASSYAVGVQPQHF. For the CDR3, the DNA is TGTGCCAGCAGTTACGCCGTAGGGGTTCAGCCCCAGCATTTT.

The rearrangement joins TRBV6-5 to TRBJ2-3, with 8 bases aligning to TRBD2. There are 14 residues in the CDR3. The J segment lost 10 bases and the V segment lost 5 bases, leaving 11 bases of the junction unmatched. Germline V gene data show CDR1 as MNHEY and CDR2 as SVGAGI. The CDR3: CASSLGAGGLAQYF. Written as DNA, the CDR3 is TGTGCCAGCAGTCTTGGGGCGGGGGGCCTTGCGCAGTATTTT.